These 19 T cell receptor beta chains were sequenced from one sample in a study of blood T cell repertoires in COVID-19. This table comes from immunoSEQ multiplex PCR, and its TCRdb copy is limited to in-frame clones, with some not included. The table has 270,000 or so clones, approximately 88% seen once. Sequencing used PBMCs or T cells enriched from blood (not recorded which). Every receptor here comes from a woman in her forties with acute COVID-19.

This chain uses TRBV24-1 with TRBJ2-1; 9 bases agree with TRBD2. Germline-derived CDR1 and CDR2 are KGHDR and SFDVKD. Trimming cost V 7 bases and J 7 bases; bases outside gene matches: 10. This CDR3 is 15 amino acids long. The CDR3 nucleotides read TGTGCCACCAGCCTTCCGGGACTAGCTAGGAATGAGCAGTTCTTC. Translated, it gives CATSLPGLARNEQFF.

The table lists this clone with a few counts. The chain employs TRBV11-3 and TRBJ2-2; 8 nucleotides line up with TRBD2. Germline CDR1 SGHNT, CDR2 YENEEA. V was clipped by 7 bases and J by 14 bases; unmatched bases: 12. The CDR3 length is 13 residues. The CDR3 loop is CASIMYSGGPLFF. CDR3 nucleotides: TGTGCCAGCATTATGTATTCGGGAGGGCCTCTGTTTTTT.

This clone was counted between two and nine times. This sequence joins TRBV11-2 and TRBJ1-5, with TRBD1 identical over 7 bases. Per germline, CDR1 SGHAT and CDR2 FQNNGV. CDR3 length: 15 amino acids. The V and J ends lost 5 bases and 4 bases, in that order; junction bases with no gene match: 8. CDR3 sequence reads: CASSPGTVPNQPQHF. In DNA, the CDR3 is TGTGCCAGCAGCCCCGGGACAGTCCCGAATCAGCCCCAGCATTTT.

CDR3 amino acids: CASRTLAGGAGELFF. CDR3 bases: TGTGCCAGCAGAACCCTAGCGGGAGGGGCCGGGGAGCTGTTTTTT. The rearrangement links TRBV28 to TRBJ2-2, with TRBD2 matching over 12 bases. The CDR3 sequence is 15 residues long. The germline CDR1 and CDR2 sequences are MDHEN and SYDVKM. V shed 6 bases, J shed 6 bases, and the junction held 5 bases outside the gene matches.

V and J are TRBV5-1 and TRBJ2-2, with 7 positions matching TRBD1. Germline CDR1 and CDR2: SGHRS and YFSETQ. The ends lost 3 bases at V and 4 bases at J; junction bases unmatched: 6. This CDR3 region has 15 residues. The CDR3 spells CASSWTTGTTGELFF. The CDR3 DNA follows: TGCGCCAGCAGCTGGACGACAGGGACCACCGGGGAGCTGTTTTTT.

This chain joins TRBV21-1 and TRBJ2-7; the D call TRBD2 from the table was never checked on the DNA. TRBV21-1 is an annotated pseudogene. The CDR3 contains 12 residues. The CDR3 here is CASSKGAYEQYF. In DNA, the CDR3 is TGTGCCAGCAGCAAAGGCGCCTACGAGCAGTACTTC.

The rearrangement links TRBV4-3 to TRBJ1-3; D may be TRBD1 (6 bases). V shed 0 bases and J shed 2 bases, with 20 bases lying between them. Germline-derived CDR1 and CDR2 are LGHNA and YSLEER. The CDR3 covers 19 residues. In nucleotides, the CDR3 is TGCGCCAGCAGCCAAGAACTACCATCTTACAGGGAAACTGGAAACACCATATATTTT. Protein: CASSQELPSYRETGNTIYF.

The rearrangement uses TRBV5-6 and TRBJ2-1; possibly TRBD1 for D (5 bases). Trimming stripped 0 bases from V and 4 bases from J, with 11 bases between. The germline CDR1 and CDR2 sequences are SGHDT and YYEEEE. The CDR3 has 15 residues. This CDR3 reads CASSLARAGYNEQFF. Written as DNA, the CDR3 is TGTGCCAGCAGCTTGGCCAGGGCTGGATACAATGAGCAGTTCTTC.

The chain employs TRBV7-9 and TRBJ2-1; the match to TRBD2 covers 9 bases. The CDR3 contains 15 residues. Germline values: CDR1 SEHNR, CDR2 FQNEAQ (reference sequence). V was clipped by 5 bases and J by 4 bases; unmatched bases: 6. The DNA of the CDR3 is TGTGCCAGCAGCCTTAGCGGGAGTCTTTACAATGAGCAGTTCTTC. Translation: CASSLSGSLYNEQFF.

The CDR3 spells CASSLSGREETQYF. The CDR3 DNA reads as TGTGCCAGCAGCCTTAGCGGGAGGGAAGAGACCCAGTACTTC. The rearrangement links TRBV7-8 to TRBJ2-5; the match to TRBD2 covers 11 bases. The junction had 2 bases not matched to a gene; V was cut back by 5 bases and J by 3 bases. CDR3 length: 14 residues. CDR1 SGHVS and CDR2 FQNEAQ come from the germline V gene.

V is TRBV2 and J is TRBJ1-1; unclear D gene. This CDR3 contains 13 residues. V lost 3 bases, J lost 1 base, and 6 bases lay in between. CDR1 and CDR2 from the germline V gene are SNHLY and FYNNEI. The chain's CDR3 is CASSDEKNTEAFF. In nucleotides, the CDR3 is TGTGCCAGCAGTGATGAGAAGAACACTGAAGCTTTCTTT.

The gene calls are TRBV24-1 and TRBJ2-5; TRBD1 might be the D (6 bases). The length of the CDR3 is 15 residues. Trimming stripped 0 bases from V and 2 bases from J, with 9 bases between. Germline lookup yields CDR1 KGHDR and CDR2 SFDVKD. The CDR3 DNA reads as TGTGCCACCAGTGATTTGCGAGGGGGTCAAGAGACCCAGTACTTC. Translated: CATSDLRGGQETQYF.

This clone was seen ten or more times. The V call is TRBV7-2, the J call TRBJ1-2, with unresolved D. The CDR3 totals 14 residues. V was trimmed by 3 bases and J by 4 bases, leaving 12 bases between them. From germline, CDR1 is SGHTA and CDR2 FQGNSA. CDR3 protein: CASSLDNGAYGYTF. The CDR3 region has the DNA TGTGCCAGCAGCTTGGATAATGGAGCCTATGGCTACACCTTC.

This clone was detected once. The genes are TRBV11-2 and TRBJ2-7; 8 nucleotides align to TRBD1. V shed 3 bases, J shed 2 bases, and the junction held 3 bases outside the gene matches. This CDR3 has 14 residues. Germline-derived CDR1 and CDR2 are SGHAT and FQNNGV. CDR3 amino acids: CASSFRDRTYEQYF. The CDR3 nucleotides read TGTGCCAGCAGCTTCCGGGACAGGACCTACGAGCAGTACTTC.

The chain combines TRBV5-1 with TRBJ2-2; 11 bases are a match to TRBD2. Per germline, CDR1 SGHRS and CDR2 YFSETQ. The CDR3 consists of 17 residues. V dropped 7 bases and J dropped 6; count of bases not matched to a gene: 14. CDR3: CASGLATSGSYAGELFF. For the CDR3, the DNA is TGCGCCAGCGGACTCGCAACTAGCGGGAGTTATGCCGGGGAGCTGTTTTTT. Based on the CDR3 plus reference TRBV5-1 and TRBJ2-2, the full variable domain is KAGVTQTPRYLIKTRGQQVTLSCSPISGHRSVSWYQQTPGQGLQFLFEYFSETQRNKGNFPGRFSGRQFSNSRSEMNVSTLELGDSALYLCASGLATSGSYAGELFFGEGSRLTVL.

The V and J genes are TRBV10-3 and TRBJ2-1; D perhaps matches TRBD2 (6 bases). The CDR3 spans 14 residues. With 6 bases removed from V and 0 bases from J, the gap between germline ends came to 9 bases. CDR1 and CDR2 from the germline V gene are ENHRY and SYGVKD. The CDR3 sequence is CAIRELASYNEQFF. For the CDR3, the DNA is TGTGCCATCAGGGAACTAGCCTCCTACAATGAGCAGTTCTTC.

This rearrangement joins TRBV3-1 (or the pseudogene TRBV3-2) to TRBJ1-2; D unresolved. CDR1 is LGHDT, CDR2 YNNKEL, per germline (reference sequence). Deletions cut 1 base from V and 1 base from J, with 4 bases between. This CDR3 has 13 residues. The CDR3 DNA reads as TGTGCCAGCAGCCAAGGGAGTAACTATGGCTACACCTTC. The encoded protein is CASSQGSNYGYTF.

This rearrangement joins TRBV18 to TRBJ1-1; D uncertain. Germline CDR1 reads KGHSH; CDR2 reads LQKENI. CDR3 length: 17 amino acids. Trimming removed 1 base at V and 0 bases at J, with 15 bases between. The CDR3 DNA sequence: TGTGCCAGCTCACCACTAGGAGGGAGGACCATGAACACTGAAGCTTTCTTT. It yields the protein CASSPLGGRTMNTEAFF.

The chain has TRBV5-1 and TRBJ1-1; no definite D call. The ends were cut back, 0 bases at V and 3 bases at J, with 12 bases in the middle. CDR3 length equals 15 residues. The V gene's germline CDR1 is SGHRS and CDR2 YFSETQ. The CDR3 is CASSLAQALDTEAFF. The CDR3 DNA follows: TGCGCCAGCAGCTTGGCTCAGGCTTTGGACACTGAAGCTTTCTTT.